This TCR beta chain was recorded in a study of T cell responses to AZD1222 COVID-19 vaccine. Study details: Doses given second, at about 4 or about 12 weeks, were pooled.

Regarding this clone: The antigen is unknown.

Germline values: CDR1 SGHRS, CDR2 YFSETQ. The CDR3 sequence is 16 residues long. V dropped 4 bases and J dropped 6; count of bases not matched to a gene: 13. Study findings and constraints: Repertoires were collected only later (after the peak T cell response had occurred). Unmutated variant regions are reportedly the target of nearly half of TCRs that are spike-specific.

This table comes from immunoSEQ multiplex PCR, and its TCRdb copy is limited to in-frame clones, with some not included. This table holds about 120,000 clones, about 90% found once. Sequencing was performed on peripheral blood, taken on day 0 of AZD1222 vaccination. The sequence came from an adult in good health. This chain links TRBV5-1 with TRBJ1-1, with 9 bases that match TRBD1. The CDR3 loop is CASSLDRGGLLSEAFF. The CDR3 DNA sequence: TGCGCCAGCAGCCTGGACAGGGGCGGTTTGTTGTCTGAAGCTTTCTTT.